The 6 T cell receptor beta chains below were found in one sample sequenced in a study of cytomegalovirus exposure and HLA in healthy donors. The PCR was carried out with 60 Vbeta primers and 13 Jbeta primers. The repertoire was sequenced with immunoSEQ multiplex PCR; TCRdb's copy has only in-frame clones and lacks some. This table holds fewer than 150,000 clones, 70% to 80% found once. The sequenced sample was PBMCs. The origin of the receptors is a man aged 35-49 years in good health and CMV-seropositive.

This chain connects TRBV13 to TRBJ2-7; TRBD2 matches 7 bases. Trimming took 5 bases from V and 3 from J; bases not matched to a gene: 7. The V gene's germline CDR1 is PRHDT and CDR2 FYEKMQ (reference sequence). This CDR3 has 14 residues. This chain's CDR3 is CASSRGLAGYEQYF. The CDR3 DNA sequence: TGTGCCAGCAGCCGGGGGTTAGCGGGCTACGAGCAGTACTTC.

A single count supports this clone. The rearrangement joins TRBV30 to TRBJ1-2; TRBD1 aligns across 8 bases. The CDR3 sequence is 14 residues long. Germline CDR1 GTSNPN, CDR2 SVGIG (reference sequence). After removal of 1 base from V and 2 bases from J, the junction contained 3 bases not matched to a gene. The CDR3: CAWSAWTGNYGYTF. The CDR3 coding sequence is TGTGCCTGGAGTGCCTGGACAGGGAACTATGGCTACACCTTC.

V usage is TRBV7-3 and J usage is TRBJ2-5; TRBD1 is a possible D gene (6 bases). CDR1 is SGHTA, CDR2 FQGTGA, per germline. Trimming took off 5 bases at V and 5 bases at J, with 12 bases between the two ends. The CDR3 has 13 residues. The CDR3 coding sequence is TGTGCCAGCAGCCAGGACAGAGGGGAGACCCAGTACTTC. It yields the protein CASSQDRGETQYF. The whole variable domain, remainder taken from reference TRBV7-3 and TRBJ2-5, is GAGVSQTPSNKVTEKGKYVELRCDPISGHTALYWYRQSLGQGPEFLIYFQGTGAADDSGLPNDRFFAVRPEGSVSTLKIQRTERGDSAVYLCASSQDRGETQYFGPGTRLLVL.

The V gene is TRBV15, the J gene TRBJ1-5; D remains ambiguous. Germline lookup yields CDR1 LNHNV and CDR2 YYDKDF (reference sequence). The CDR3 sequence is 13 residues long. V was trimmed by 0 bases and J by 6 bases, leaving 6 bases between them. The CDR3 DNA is TGTGCCACCAGCAGAGACCCGGGTCAGCCCCAGCATTTT. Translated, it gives CATSRDPGQPQHF.

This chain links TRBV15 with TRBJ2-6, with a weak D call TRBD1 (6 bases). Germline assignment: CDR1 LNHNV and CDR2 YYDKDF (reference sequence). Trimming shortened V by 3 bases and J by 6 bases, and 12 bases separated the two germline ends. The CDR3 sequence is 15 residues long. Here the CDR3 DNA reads TGTGCCACCAGCAGGGCCAGGGGATTGGCCAACGTCCTGACTTTC. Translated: CATSRARGLANVLTF. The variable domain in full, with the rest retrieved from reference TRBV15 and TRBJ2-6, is DAMVIQNPRYQVTQFGKPVTLSCSQTLNHNVMYWYQQKSSQAPKLLFHYYDKDFNNEADTPDNFQSRRPNTSFCFLDIRSPGLGDTAMYLCATSRARGLANVLTFGAGSRLTVL.

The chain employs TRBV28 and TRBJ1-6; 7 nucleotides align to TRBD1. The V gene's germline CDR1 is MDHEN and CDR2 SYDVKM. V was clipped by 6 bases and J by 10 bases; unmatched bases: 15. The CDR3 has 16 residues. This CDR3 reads CASSPPPGQISSPLHF. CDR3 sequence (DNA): TGTGCCAGCAGCCCACCCCCGGGACAGATCTCCTCACCCCTCCACTTT.